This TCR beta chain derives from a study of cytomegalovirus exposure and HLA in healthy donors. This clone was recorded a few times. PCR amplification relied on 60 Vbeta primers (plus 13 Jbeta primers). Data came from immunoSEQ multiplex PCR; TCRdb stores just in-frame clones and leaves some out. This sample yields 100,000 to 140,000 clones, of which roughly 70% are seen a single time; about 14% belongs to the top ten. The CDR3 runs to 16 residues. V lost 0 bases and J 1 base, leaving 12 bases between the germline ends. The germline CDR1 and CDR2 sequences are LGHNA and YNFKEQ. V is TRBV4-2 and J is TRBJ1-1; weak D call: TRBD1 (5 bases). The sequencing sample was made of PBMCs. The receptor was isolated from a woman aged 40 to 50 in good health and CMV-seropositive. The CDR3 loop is CASSQDGGGKNTEAFF. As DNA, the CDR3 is TGTGCCAGCAGCCAAGATGGCGGGGGTAAGAACACTGAAGCTTTCTTT.